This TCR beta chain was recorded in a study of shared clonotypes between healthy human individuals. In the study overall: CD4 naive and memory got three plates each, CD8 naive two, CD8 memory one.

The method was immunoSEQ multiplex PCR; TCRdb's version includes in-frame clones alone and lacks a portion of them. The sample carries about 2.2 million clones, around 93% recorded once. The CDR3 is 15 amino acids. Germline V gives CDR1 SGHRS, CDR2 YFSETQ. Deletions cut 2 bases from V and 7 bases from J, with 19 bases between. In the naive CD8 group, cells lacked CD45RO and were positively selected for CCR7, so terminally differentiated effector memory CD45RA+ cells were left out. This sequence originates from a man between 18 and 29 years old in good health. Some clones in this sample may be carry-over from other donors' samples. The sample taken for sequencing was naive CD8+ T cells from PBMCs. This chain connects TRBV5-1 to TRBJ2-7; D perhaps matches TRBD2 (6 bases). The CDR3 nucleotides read TGCGCCAGCAGCTTAGTGATCGAGTCCCGGGAGGAGCAGTACTTC. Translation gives CASSLVIESREEQYF.